This T cell receptor (beta chain) stems from a study of T-cell reconstitution after alpha-beta-depleted transplantation in children (dated by TCRdb to the mid-2010s). About the study as a whole: Using TCR repertoire profiling, the study quantitatively followed how T-cell immune reconstitution unfolded in children after TCRalphabeta/CD19-depleted allogeneic hematopoietic cell transplantation. On the study overall, not on this receptor specifically: The high TCRbeta diversity at day 60 in some patients was ascribed to recipient T cells and intrathymic progenitors that had survived conditioning. Over subsequent months, a decline in hyperexpanded clone frequencies was noted, and after one year, T-cell counts and TCRbeta diversity were mostly ascribed to newly produced T cells. About two months after transplant, the apparently early recovery of alphabetaT-cell counts reportedly depended on just several hundred clones that had expanded rapidly and came from non-depleted graft cells.

As regards this clonotype: Its antigen is still unknown. Base-call qualities are not available, and no considerably larger clone is one nucleotide away.

Including cysteine and phenylalanine, the CDR3 has 14 amino acids. Left in the record is the CDR3 DNA by itself, 42 bases read in frame from the first base. The V and J ends are trimmed by 6 bases and 0 bases, leaving 8 bases between them. Libraries were made using PCR. The reads were generated on an Illumina HiSeq 2500. TCR libraries were prepared with molecular barcoding, using unique molecular identifiers to normalize TCRbeta repertoire quantification. TCRdb reran the public reads through fastp at Q25 and MiXCR, keeping productive beta chains. Records with the same CDR3 protein are collapsed into one entry carrying the most frequent genes and DNA. The sample profile shows 100,000 or so distinct CDR3 sequences; more than 20% of them were found once. The ten largest clones add up to 20% to 25% of the sample. In light of the paper, this sample's treatment or condition label describes: allogeneic hematopoietic cell transplantation with graft depleted of TCRalphabeta T cells and CD19 B cells. The transplant recipients were children given TCRalphabeta/CD19-depleted allogeneic hematopoietic cell grafts.

The chain is made from TRBV12-3 or TRBV12-4 and TRBJ2-2, with no reliable assignment of the D segment. Sequenced here: PBMCs, sampled before TCRalphabeta/CD19-depleted stem cell transplant. The receptor's source is a boy younger than 10 with acute lymphoblastic leukemia, due to receive a stem cell transplant. The bases are TGTGCCAGCAGGGGCTCTGCGAACACCGGGGAGCTGTTTTTT. This yields the protein CASRGSANTGELFF.